This T cell receptor beta chain originates from a study of Graves' ophthalmopathy and Graves' hyperthyroidism. The term stable hyperthyroidism indicated an absence of ophthalmopathy within 18 months of follow-up. The PBMCs had their origin in about 9.7 ml of fresh peripheral blood. Transcripts of RNA were the source for amplifying TCR beta CDR3 regions. RT-PCR in the first round used HTBI primers; a second-round multiplex PCR followed. TCRdb recomputed calls from the multiplex PCR reads with MiXCR, one row per CDR3 protein. The table shows about 400,000 distinct CDR3 sequences, with around a fifth occurring only once. Notes on the study in general: With a specificity of roughly 72% and a sensitivity of just under 71%, the model predicted ophthalmopathy progression. Most thyroid-expanded clonotypes exceeding 0.001 frequency were also found in blood.

This clonotype occurred many times. Its antigen remains unidentified. This clonotype originated in a woman under 30 with stable Graves' hyperthyroidism. Material for sequencing was peripheral blood.

For the CDR3, the DNA is TGTGCCAGCAGCCTTACAGGGATGGACACTGAAGCTTTCTTT. As protein: CASSLTGMDTEAFF. The rearrangement joins TRBV7-9 to TRBJ1-1, with a possible D match to TRBD1 (6 bases). The CDR3 has 14 amino acids. Germline loops: CDR1 SEHNR, CDR2 FQNEAQ (reference sequence). The V end was cut by 5 bases, the J end by 3 bases, with 13 bases between.